A single sample gave rise to the 24 T cell receptor beta chains below, sequenced in a study of shared clonotypes between healthy human individuals. TCRdb's table, derived via immunoSEQ multiplex PCR, lists solely in-frame clones and lacks some. The table lists about a million clones, around 77% of them singletons. Specimen: memory CD4+ T cells from PBMCs. Indicated subset: CD45RA-negative fraction. The receptors derive from a man aged 18 to 29 in good health. Some clones in this sample may be carry-over from other donors' samples.

This chain joins TRBV10-2 and TRBJ1-2; D is unclear. This CDR3 has 15 residues. V was trimmed by 0 bases and J by 6 bases, leaving 14 bases between them. The V gene's germline CDR1 is WSHSY and CDR2 SAAADI. CDR3 DNA sequence: TGCGCCAGCAGTGAGTCGACCAGCGCCCCTCATGGCTACACCTTC. Translation: CASSESTSAPHGYTF.

This sequence joins TRBV28 and TRBJ2-5, with D perhaps matching TRBD1 (6 bases). Germline lookup yields CDR1 MDHEN and CDR2 SYDVKM. The V and J ends lost 5 bases and 5 bases respectively, with 21 bases between them. CDR3 length: 16 residues. The CDR3 DNA reads as TGTGCCAGCAGTCCTCCCACCGGACAGCCTGGGGAGACCCAGTACTTC. Its protein is CASSPPTGQPGETQYF.

The V gene is TRBV5-1, the J gene TRBJ1-4, with D perhaps TRBD1 (5 bases). This CDR3 has 16 amino acids. Trimming left V 4 bases short and J 3 bases short, with 16 bases between. Germline loops: CDR1 SGHRS, CDR2 YFSETQ. CDR3 DNA sequence: TGCGCCAGCAGCCCGGGAAGGGACGGTCCTAATGAAAAACTGTTTTTT. Translated, it gives CASSPGRDGPNEKLFF.

V and J are TRBV27 and TRBJ2-2; weak D call: TRBD2 (5 bases). Trimming left V 3 bases short and J 6 bases short, with 8 bases between. This CDR3 spans 13 amino acids. Germline CDR1 and CDR2: MNHEY and SMNVEV (reference sequence). The CDR3 DNA reads as TGTGCCAGCAGTTTGGCCGGGGCCGGGGAGCTGTTTTTT. Amino acid sequence: CASSLAGAGELFF.

In regard to this clone: This CDR3 is also generated by other DNA sequences in the sample. This chain connects TRBV28 to TRBJ2-3; 13 bases are a match to TRBD2. The CDR3 sequence is 16 residues long. CDR1 MDHEN and CDR2 SYDVKM come from the germline V gene. V was clipped by 2 bases and J by 1 base; unmatched bases: 0. CDR3: CASSLGLAGGTDTQYF. The CDR3 nucleotides are TGTGCCAGCAGTTTAGGACTAGCGGGAGGCACAGATACGCAGTATTTT. Supplemented by reference TRBV28 and TRBJ2-3, the full variable domain reads DVKVTQSSRYLVKRTGEKVFLECVQDMDHENMFWYRQDPGLGLRLIYFSYDVKMKEKGDIPEGYSVSREKKERFSLILESASTNQTSMYLCASSLGLAGGTDTQYFGPGTRLTVL.

The chain carries TRBV27 and TRBJ2-2; the match to TRBD1 covers 12 bases. The CDR3 is 19 residues long. The V and J ends lost 9 bases and 4 bases, in that order; junction bases with no gene match: 18. The germline gives CDR1 MNHEY, CDR2 SMNVEV (reference sequence). CDR3 sequence: CASISFQPGQGAVTGELFF. The CDR3 nucleotides are TGTGCCAGTATCTCCTTCCAACCGGGACAGGGGGCAGTCACCGGGGAGCTGTTTTTT.

V is TRBV4-1 and J is TRBJ1-1; no firm D call. The CDR3 has 13 amino acids. Germline V CDR1 and CDR2: MGHRA, YSYEKL. V lost 4 bases and J lost 8, with 14 bases in between. The CDR3 reads CASSRSVAEEAFF. In DNA, the CDR3 is TGCGCCAGCAGCCGCTCGGTGGCGGAAGAAGCTTTCTTT.

The rearrangement uses TRBV9 and TRBJ2-5; weak D call: TRBD2 (6 bases). The germline V and J ends were trimmed by 1 base and 2 bases, with 15 bases remaining between them. Per the germline V gene, CDR1 is SGDLS and CDR2 is YYNGEE. This CDR3 is 16 amino acids long. CDR3 in amino acids: CASSVHIRGGQETQYF. The CDR3 region has the DNA TGTGCCAGCAGCGTACATATCCGGGGAGGACAAGAGACCCAGTACTTC.

The chain uses TRBV6-5 and TRBJ1-2; D gene ambiguous. This CDR3 contains 13 residues. V was cut by 4 bases and J by 2 bases, with 8 bases left in between. The germline CDR1 and CDR2 sequences are MNHEY and SVGAGI. The chain's CDR3 is CASSSPSNYGYTF. In nucleotides, the CDR3 is TGTGCCAGCAGTTCTCCATCGAACTATGGCTACACCTTC.

The CDR3 nucleotides read TGTGCCAGCAGCTTAGAGGGGATTTCCGGGGAGCTGTTTTTT. Its protein is CASSLEGISGELFF. The V call is TRBV11-3, the J call TRBJ2-2; D gene ambiguous. The V end lost 0 bases, the J end lost 6 bases, and 8 bases lay between the germline ends. The CDR3 runs 14 residues. Per germline, CDR1 SGHNT and CDR2 YENEEA.

The CDR3 reads CASSRGAYNEQFF. The DNA of the CDR3 is TGTGCCAGCAGCCGTGGGGCGTACAATGAGCAGTTCTTC. This rearrangement joins TRBV11-2 to TRBJ2-1; TRBD1 might be the D (5 bases). Per the germline V gene, CDR1 is SGHAT and CDR2 is FQNNGV. This CDR3 has 13 amino acids. V lost 5 bases, J lost 4 bases, and 9 bases lay in between.

Turning to this clone: Other DNA sequences in the same sample also yield this CDR3. This rearrangement joins TRBV29-1 to TRBJ1-5; no firm D call. This CDR3 has 12 residues. Germline V gives CDR1 SQVTM, CDR2 ANQGSEA. V lost 6 bases and J 0 bases, leaving 6 bases between the germline ends. The CDR3 coding sequence is TGCAGCGTAGCAGGTAGCAATCAGCCCCAGCATTTT. Translation: CSVAGSNQPQHF.

This clone has a handful of counts. The V call is TRBV10-2, the J call TRBJ2-7; D may correspond to TRBD1 or TRBD2 (5 bases each). The germline V gene has CDR1 WSHSY and CDR2 SAAADI. The CDR3 length is 11 residues. V lost 2 bases and J 6 bases, leaving 5 bases between the germline ends. CDR3 sequence (DNA): TGCGCCAGCAGTGAGGGGGGCGAGCAGTACTTC. Protein product: CASSEGGEQYF.

Details on this clone: Just one base apart from a much larger clone, this may be a read error. The chain recombines TRBV30 with TRBJ1-2; D perhaps matches TRBD1 (6 bases). This CDR3 region has 12 residues. Germline V gene data show CDR1 as GTSNPN and CDR2 as SVGIG (reference sequence). The V and J ends lost 5 bases and 5 bases respectively, with 12 bases between them. CDR3 coding DNA: TGTGCCTGGTTCAGTGGACAGTATGGCTACACCTTC. It codes for CAWFSGQYGYTF.

The gene calls are TRBV2 and TRBJ1-4; 11 bases line up with TRBD1. Germline V lookup: CDR1 SNHLY, CDR2 FYNNEI. The V gene end was trimmed by 7 bases and the J gene end by 3 bases; junction bases not matched to a gene: 4. The CDR3 has 15 residues. The chain's CDR3 is CASTGQGAPNEKLFF. The CDR3 region has the DNA TGTGCCAGCACTGGACAGGGGGCCCCTAATGAAAAACTGTTTTTT. The entire variable domain, with the rest obtained from reference TRBV2 and TRBJ1-4, is as follows: EPEVTQTPSHQVTQMGQEVILRCVPISNHLYFYWYRQILGQKVEFLVSFYNNEISEKSEIFDDQFSVERPDGSNFTLKIRSTKLEDSAMYFCASTGQGAPNEKLFFGSGTQLSVL.

This clone appeared a single time. V gene TRBV18 combines with J gene TRBJ2-2; 11 nucleotides line up with TRBD1. The CDR3 runs 16 residues. The J segment lost 7 bases and the V segment lost 0 bases, leaving 4 bases of the junction unmatched. Per the germline V gene, CDR1 is KGHSH and CDR2 is LQKENI. The CDR3 sequence is CASSPPGQGALGELFF. CDR3 DNA sequence: TGTGCCAGCTCACCACCTGGACAGGGGGCTCTCGGGGAGCTGTTTTTT.

In DNA form, the CDR3 reads TGTGCCAGCAGTTCTCGACAGTCCGGGCAGTACTTC. Translation: CASSSRQSGQYF. The chain has TRBV6-1 and TRBJ2-7, with TRBD1 as a possible D gene (5 bases). The V gene lost 5 bases and the J gene lost 9 bases, with 14 bases spanning the gap. This CDR3 has 12 amino acids. Germline lookup yields CDR1 MNHNS and CDR2 SASEGT.

With respect to this clone: Other DNA sequences in this sample translate to the same CDR3. The chain is built from TRBV5-8 and TRBJ1-5, with unresolved D. Germline assignment: CDR1 SGHTS and CDR2 YDEGEE. CDR3 size: 15 residues. Between the trimmed V and J ends, which lost 4 bases and 0 bases, there was a span of 11 bases. CDR3 region: CASSRTGNSNQPQHF. Written as DNA, the CDR3 is TGTGCCAGCAGCCGGACGGGAAATAGCAATCAGCCCCAGCATTTT.

The chain employs TRBV6-6 and TRBJ2-7, with D unclear. V was trimmed by 8 bases and J by 2 bases, leaving 16 bases between them. CDR3 size: 14 residues. Germline CDR1 and CDR2: MNHNY and SVGAGI (reference sequence). CDR3 nucleotide sequence: TGTGCCAGCCGTAAGCTGTTCGGCCCCTACGAGCAGTACTTC. Amino acids: CASRKLFGPYEQYF.

CDR3 sequence reads: CASSFPRDTQYF. DNA for the CDR3: TGCGCCAGCAGCTTCCCCAGGGATACGCAGTATTTT. The chain has TRBV5-1 and TRBJ2-3; no firm D call. V lost 2 bases, J lost 6 bases, and 7 bases lay in between. Germline V lookup: CDR1 SGHRS, CDR2 YFSETQ. The CDR3 has 12 amino acids. Drawing the rest from reference TRBV5-1 and TRBJ2-3, the complete variable domain is KAGVTQTPRYLIKTRGQQVTLSCSPISGHRSVSWYQQTPGQGLQFLFEYFSETQRNKGNFPGRFSGRQFSNSRSEMNVSTLELGDSALYLCASSFPRDTQYFGPGTRLTVL.

This clone was counted at least ten times. The chain carries TRBV6-1 and TRBJ2-3, with 10 bases matching TRBD1. The CDR3 is 15 residues long. CDR1 and CDR2 (germline): MNHNS, SASEGT. With 7 bases clipped from V and 6 bases from J, the junction kept 10 bases outside the gene matches. As DNA, the CDR3 is TGTGCCAGCACTCGACAGGGGGCGCCGACCGATACGCAGTATTTT. Protein: CASTRQGAPTDTQYF.

To note about this clone: Other DNA sequences of this sample code for an identical CDR3. V and J are TRBV4-2 and TRBJ2-5; D is unclear. V was trimmed by 1 base and J by 2 bases, leaving 5 bases between them. The length of the CDR3 is 13 residues. Germline V gene data show CDR1 as LGHNA and CDR2 as YNFKEQ. CDR3 sequence reads: CASSQGRQETQYF. CDR3 DNA sequence: TGTGCCAGCAGCCAAGGCCGACAAGAGACCCAGTACTTC.

This clone occurred a few times. V usage is TRBV18 and J usage is TRBJ2-7; TRBD1 matches at 8 bases. This CDR3 region has 13 residues. The germline V gene has CDR1 KGHSH and CDR2 LQKENI. Germline trimming cut 7 bases from V and 3 bases from J; bases unmatched to any gene: 5. CDR3 nucleotides: TGTGCCAGCTTAGGTGGACAGGGCTACGAGCAGTACTTC. Translation gives CASLGGQGYEQYF.

CDR3 in amino acids: CASSLLSSNQPQHF. DNA of the CDR3: TGTGCCAGCAGTCTCCTCTCCAGCAATCAGCCCCAGCATTTT. The chain joins TRBV6-1 to TRBJ1-5; D remains ambiguous. This CDR3 comprises 14 residues. The germline CDR1 and CDR2 sequences are MNHNS and SASEGT. Trimming stripped 5 bases from V and 1 base from J, with 9 bases between.